Listed below are T cell receptor beta chains from one sample, sequenced in a study of shared clonotypes between healthy human individuals. The table came from immunoSEQ multiplex PCR; TCRdb's copy has only in-frame clones and leaves some out. The sample consists of approximately 500,000 clones, approximately 82% of them appearing once. The material sequenced was PBMCs. Receptor source: a woman between 40 and 55 years old in good health. Some clones in this sample may be carry-over from other donors' samples. CDR3s include the opening cysteine and the closing phenylalanine or tryptophan. The D gene is left open where the match is weak. Clone size is shown for a subset of rows, as once, few, many or a class of expanded clone.

V gene: TRBV28; clone size: few; D gene: -; CDR3 protein: CASSSASRDTGELFF
V gene: TRBV11-1; clone size: -; D gene: TRBD2; CDR3 protein: CASSPSTSSDEQFF
V gene: TRBV9; clone size: few; D gene: -; CDR3 protein: CASSVGQDPTDTQYF
V gene: TRBV5-1; clone size: -; D gene: -; CDR3 protein: CASSSGSSYNEQFF
V gene: TRBV10-1; clone size: -; D gene: -; CDR3 protein: CASSESRGQINNEQFF
V gene: TRBV2; clone size: once; D gene: TRBD1; CDR3 protein: CASIRDRGPYEQYF
V gene: TRBV19; clone size: -; D gene: -; CDR3 protein: CASRTTGELFF
V gene: TRBV30; clone size: -; D gene: -; CDR3 protein: CAWKGRLNTEAFF
V gene: TRBV7-8; clone size: -; D gene: TRBD2; CDR3 protein: CASSPTSGRSDTQYF
V gene: TRBV19; clone size: -; D gene: -; CDR3 protein: CASIGGRENTGELFF
V gene: TRBV9; clone size: -; D gene: TRBD2; CDR3 protein: CASSQTSGGNYEQYF
V gene: TRBV15; clone size: -; D gene: -; CDR3 protein: CATSQENYGYTF
V gene: TRBV28; clone size: -; D gene: -; CDR3 protein: CASSFIPSIGELFF
V gene: TRBV9; clone size: -; D gene: TRBD2; CDR3 protein: CASTETSASTDTQYF
V gene: TRBV10-1; clone size: -; D gene: TRBD1; CDR3 protein: CASSEQGVAEAFF
V gene: TRBV29-1; clone size: -; D gene: -; CDR3 protein: CSVEAGAGGTGELFF
V gene: TRBV5-1; clone size: -; D gene: TRBD2; CDR3 protein: CASSLDAGGHNEQFF
V gene: TRBV10-1; clone size: -; D gene: -; CDR3 protein: CASSESWGDSYEQYF
V gene: TRBV30; clone size: -; D gene: TRBD1; CDR3 protein: CAWSDRDRGRRGYTF
V gene: TRBV7-2; clone size: -; D gene: -; CDR3 protein: CASTRRGLEGAGGGLFF
V gene: TRBV7-2; clone size: -; D gene: -; CDR3 protein: CASSPRRLPSYEQYF
V gene: TRBV5-1; clone size: -; D gene: TRBD2; CDR3 protein: CASSYGTSGSAYNEQFF
V gene: TRBV28; clone size: -; D gene: TRBD2; CDR3 protein: CASRYIAGGNNEQFF
V gene: TRBV5-1; clone size: once; D gene: TRBD2; CDR3 protein: CASSVIRGLDTYNEQFF
V gene: TRBV30; clone size: few; D gene: -; CDR3 protein: CAWGRVEAFF
V gene: TRBV9; clone size: -; D gene: -; CDR3 protein: CASSGAFTGELFF
V gene: TRBV28; clone size: -; D gene: -; CDR3 protein: CASRGISGANVLTF
V gene: TRBV7-9; clone size: -; D gene: -; CDR3 protein: CASSPLGDLQNQPQHF
V gene: TRBV19; clone size: -; D gene: TRBD2; CDR3 protein: CASSMVRGSSYNEQFF
V gene: TRBV14; clone size: -; D gene: -; CDR3 protein: CASSLRHGPNEKLFF
V gene: TRBV5-1; clone size: -; D gene: -; CDR3 protein: CASKEGSNTEAFF
V gene: TRBV30; clone size: -; D gene: -; CDR3 protein: CAWSTGVWNEQFF
V gene: TRBV11-3; clone size: few; D gene: -; CDR3 protein: CASSPQGGEAEQFF
V gene: TRBV7-2; clone size: many; D gene: -; CDR3 protein: CASSLVISGANVLTF
V gene: TRBV25-1; clone size: -; D gene: -; CDR3 protein: CASSSNRRTEAFF
V gene: TRBV5-8; clone size: -; D gene: TRBD1; CDR3 protein: CASSLRGQGTDTQYF
V gene: TRBV7-6; clone size: few; D gene: TRBD2; CDR3 protein: CASSKIAGANNEQFF
V gene: TRBV18; clone size: -; D gene: -; CDR3 protein: CASSPGGSGAYNIQYF
V gene: TRBV5-1; clone size: -; D gene: -; CDR3 protein: CASSLRPMTYEQYF
V gene: TRBV14; clone size: few; D gene: TRBD2; CDR3 protein: CASSYGTSGHYNEQFF
V gene: TRBV2; clone size: -; D gene: TRBD1; CDR3 protein: CASSEWDRAQETQYF
V gene: TRBV30; clone size: few; D gene: -; CDR3 protein: CMFGDGFNTEAFF
V gene: TRBV7-9; clone size: -; D gene: TRBD1; CDR3 protein: CASRRTGGYEQYF
V gene: TRBV5-1; clone size: once; D gene: -; CDR3 protein: CASSPLGHQNTEAFF
V gene: TRBV5-1; clone size: -; D gene: TRBD1; CDR3 protein: CASSLVGQGLETQYF
V gene: TRBV6-6; clone size: -; D gene: -; CDR3 protein: CASSYRSGVGYTF
V gene: TRBV28; clone size: -; D gene: TRBD1; CDR3 protein: CASSSATGLNTGELFF
V gene: TRBV10-3; clone size: -; D gene: TRBD1; CDR3 protein: CAISGGGGEQYF
V gene: TRBV9; clone size: -; D gene: -; CDR3 protein: CASSAVGEFGGANVLTF
V gene: TRBV28; clone size: -; D gene: -; CDR3 protein: CASSLGREVTEAFF